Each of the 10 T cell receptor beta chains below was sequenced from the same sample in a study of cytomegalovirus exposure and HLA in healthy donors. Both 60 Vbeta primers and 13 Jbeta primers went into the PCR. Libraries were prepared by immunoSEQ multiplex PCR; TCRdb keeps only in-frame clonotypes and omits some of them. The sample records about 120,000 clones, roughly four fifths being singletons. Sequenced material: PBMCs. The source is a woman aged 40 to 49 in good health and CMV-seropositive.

CDR3 loop: CASTGGKGRVVCNQPQHF. Here the CDR3 DNA reads TGTGCCAGCACTGGGGGGAAGGGGCGCGTCGTTTGCAATCAGCCCCAGCATTTT. V is TRBV25-1 and J is TRBJ1-5; D is perhaps TRBD1 (5 bases). The length of the CDR3 is 18 residues. Trimming took off 7 bases at V and 2 bases at J, with 24 bases between the two ends. CDR1 is MGHDK, CDR2 SYGVNS, per germline. The full variable domain, completed using reference TRBV25-1 and TRBJ1-5, is EADIYQTPRYLVIGTGKKITLECSQTMGHDKMYWYQQDPGMELHLIHYSYGVNSTEKGDLSSESTVSRIRTEHFPLTLESARPSHTSQYLCASTGGKGRVVCNQPQHFGDGTRLSIL.

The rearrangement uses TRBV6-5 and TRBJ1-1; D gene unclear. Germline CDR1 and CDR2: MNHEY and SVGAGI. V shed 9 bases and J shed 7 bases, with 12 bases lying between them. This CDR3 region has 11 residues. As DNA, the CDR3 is TGTGCCAGTCGGGAGTATGGTGAAGCTTTCTTT. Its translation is CASREYGEAFF.

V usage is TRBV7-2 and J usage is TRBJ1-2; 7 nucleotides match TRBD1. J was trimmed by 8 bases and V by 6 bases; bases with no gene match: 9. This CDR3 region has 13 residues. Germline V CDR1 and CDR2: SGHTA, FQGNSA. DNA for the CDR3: TGTGCCAGCAGTCAGACAGGGCCTCGGGGCTACACCTTC. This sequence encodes CASSQTGPRGYTF.

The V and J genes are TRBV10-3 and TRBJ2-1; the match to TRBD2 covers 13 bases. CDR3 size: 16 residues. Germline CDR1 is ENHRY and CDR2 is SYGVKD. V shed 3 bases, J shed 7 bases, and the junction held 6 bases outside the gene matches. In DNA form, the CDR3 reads TGTGCCATCAGTGACCCCGGGACTAGCGGGAAAAATGAGCAGTTCTTC. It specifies CAISDPGTSGKNEQFF.

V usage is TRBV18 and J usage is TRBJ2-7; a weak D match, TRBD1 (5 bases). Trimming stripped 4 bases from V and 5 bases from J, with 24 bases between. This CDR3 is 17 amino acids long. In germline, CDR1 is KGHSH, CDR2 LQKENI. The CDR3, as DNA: TGTGCCAGCTCACAAATACTATCGGACGGCCAAGGGGACGAGCAGTACTTC. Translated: CASSQILSDGQGDEQYF.

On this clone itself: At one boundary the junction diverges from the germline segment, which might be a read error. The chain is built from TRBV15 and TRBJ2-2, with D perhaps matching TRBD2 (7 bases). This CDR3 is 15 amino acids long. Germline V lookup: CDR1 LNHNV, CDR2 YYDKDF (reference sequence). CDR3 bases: TGTGCCACCAGCAGAGAGACTGGGGGGGCCGGGGAGCTGTCTTTT. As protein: CATSRETGGAGELSF.

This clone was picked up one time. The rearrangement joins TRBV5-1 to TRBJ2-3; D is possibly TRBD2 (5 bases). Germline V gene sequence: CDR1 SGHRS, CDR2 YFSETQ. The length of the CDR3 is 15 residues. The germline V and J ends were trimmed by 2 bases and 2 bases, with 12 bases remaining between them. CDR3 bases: TGCGCCAGCAGCTTTGAGGAGGAGGACACAGATACGCAGTATTTT. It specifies CASSFEEEDTDTQYF.

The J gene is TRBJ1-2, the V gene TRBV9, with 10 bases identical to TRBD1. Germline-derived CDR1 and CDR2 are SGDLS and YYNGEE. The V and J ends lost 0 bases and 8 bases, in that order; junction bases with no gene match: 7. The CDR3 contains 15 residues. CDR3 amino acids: CASSVEGTGAYGYTF. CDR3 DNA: TGTGCCAGCAGCGTAGAGGGGACAGGGGCTTACGGCTACACCTTC.

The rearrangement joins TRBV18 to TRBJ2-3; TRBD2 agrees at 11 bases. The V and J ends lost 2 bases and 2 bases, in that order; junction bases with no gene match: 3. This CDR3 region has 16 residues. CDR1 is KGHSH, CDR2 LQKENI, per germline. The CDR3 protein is CASSPLGLADTDTQYF. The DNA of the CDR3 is TGTGCCAGCTCACCATTGGGACTAGCGGACACAGATACGCAGTATTTT.

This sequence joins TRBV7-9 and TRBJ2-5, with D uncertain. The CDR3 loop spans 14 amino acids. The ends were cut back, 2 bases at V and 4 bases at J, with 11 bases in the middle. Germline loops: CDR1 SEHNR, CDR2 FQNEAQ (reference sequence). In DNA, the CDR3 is TGTGCCAGCAGCTTATCCCCCCGCGGAGAGACCCAGTACTTC. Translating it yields CASSLSPRGETQYF.